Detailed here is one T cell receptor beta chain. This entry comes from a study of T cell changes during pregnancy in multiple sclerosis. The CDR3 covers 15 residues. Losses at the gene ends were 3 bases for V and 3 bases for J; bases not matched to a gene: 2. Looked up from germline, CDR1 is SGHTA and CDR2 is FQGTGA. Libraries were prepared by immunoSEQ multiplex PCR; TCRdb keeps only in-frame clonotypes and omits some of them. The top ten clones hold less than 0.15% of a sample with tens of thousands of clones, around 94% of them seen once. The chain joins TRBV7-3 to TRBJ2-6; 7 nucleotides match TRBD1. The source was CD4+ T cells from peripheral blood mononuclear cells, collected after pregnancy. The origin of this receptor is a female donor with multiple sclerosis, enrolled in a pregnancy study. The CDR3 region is CASSFNRGGANVLTF. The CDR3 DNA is TGTGCCAGCAGCTTTAACAGGGGTGGGGCCAACGTCCTGACTTTC.